The next 16 T cell receptor beta chains were all read from a single sample in a study of T cells in Graves' hyperthyroidism and ophthalmopathy. RNA transcripts yielded amplified TCR beta CDR3 regions. The HTBI primer set drove a first-round RT-PCR of the TCR CDR3. TCRdb passed the multiplex PCR reads through MiXCR, listing each CDR3 protein once. The table records some 460,000 distinct CDR3 sequences, 15% to 17% of them present only once. The specimen was blood. Receptors were obtained from a woman in her late teens or twenties with Graves' hyperthyroidism.

This clonotype was counted at least ten times. The V gene is TRBV28, the J gene TRBJ1-4, with 7 bases aligning to TRBD1. With V trimmed by 2 bases and J by 5 bases, 2 bases remained unmatched. This CDR3 comprises 14 residues. Looked up from germline, CDR1 is MDHEN and CDR2 is SYDVKM. CDR3 loop: CASSLQGGNEKLFF. CDR3 in DNA: TGTGCCAGCAGTTTACAGGGGGGCAATGAAAAACTGTTTTTT.

The chain couples TRBV20-1 to TRBJ2-3; 7 bases map to TRBD2. J was trimmed by 0 bases and V by 1 base; bases with no gene match: 13. This CDR3 comprises 18 residues. Germline assignment: CDR1 DFQATT and CDR2 SNEGSKA (reference sequence). This CDR3 reads CSARAHHLASGSTDTQYF. The CDR3 region has the DNA TGCAGTGCTAGAGCTCATCACCTAGCTAGCGGAAGCACAGATACGCAGTATTTT.

This clonotype was recorded many times. CDR3 sequence: CASSLGLAEYEQYF. Here the CDR3 DNA reads TGTGCCAGCAGCTTGGGACTAGCGGAGTACGAGCAGTACTTC. This chain links TRBV7-2 with TRBJ2-7, with 11 bases matching TRBD2. The CDR3 covers 14 residues. The germline V gene has CDR1 SGHTA and CDR2 FQGNSA. V shed 3 bases and J 4 bases; nucleotides not matched to a gene: 2.

There are many counts of this clonotype. This sequence joins TRBV3-1 and TRBJ2-7, with TRBD2 as a possible D gene (6 bases). V lost 4 bases, J lost 2 bases, and 15 bases lay in between. Germline CDR1 LGHDT, CDR2 YNNKEL (reference sequence). This CDR3 contains 15 residues. CDR3 protein: CASSRSSALAYEQYF. The CDR3 DNA is TGTGCCAGCAGCCGTTCTAGCGCTCTTGCCTACGAGCAGTACTTC.

V usage is TRBV18 and J usage is TRBJ1-2, with D hard to call. V was clipped by 3 bases and J by 8 bases, with 10 bases between them. The CDR3 extends over 12 amino acids. Germline values: CDR1 KGHSH, CDR2 LQKENI. The CDR3 DNA sequence: TGTGCCAGCTCACCGGCCCTTGACGGCTACACCTTC. It yields the protein CASSPALDGYTF.

In DNA form, the CDR3 reads TGTGCCAGCTCACCACGTCCGAACTCTGGGGCCAACGTCCTGACTTTC. This codes for CASSPRPNSGANVLTF. This chain joins TRBV18 and TRBJ2-6; D call uncertain. Germline V gene data show CDR1 as KGHSH and CDR2 as LQKENI. The CDR3 totals 16 residues. V lost 1 base to trimming and J lost 0 bases, with 7 bases between them.

The rearrangement links TRBV5-1 to TRBJ2-7; D might be TRBD2 (6 bases). V lost 4 bases, J lost 2 bases, and 16 bases lay in between. Germline CDR1 reads SGHRS; CDR2 reads YFSETQ. CDR3 length equals 15 residues. The CDR3 DNA reads TGCGCCAGCAGCCTAGGCCGGCTAGCGACCTACGAGCAGTACTTC. Translating gives CASSLGRLATYEQYF.

This clonotype occurred many times. V gene TRBV27 combines with J gene TRBJ1-1; maybe TRBD1 (6 bases). V was clipped by 8 bases and J by 1 base, with 11 bases between them. Germline V gives CDR1 MNHEY, CDR2 SMNVEV (reference sequence). The CDR3 consists of 13 residues. DNA for the CDR3: TGTGCCAGCGGTTACAGGGAGAACACTGAAGCTTTCTTT. Amino acid sequence: CASGYRENTEAFF.

This clonotype was observed many times. The chain recombines TRBV28 with TRBJ1-6; D perhaps matches TRBD1 (5 bases). The CDR3 contains 15 residues. Trimming pared 1 base from V and 8 bases from J, leaving 12 bases between. CDR1 and CDR2 from the germline V gene are MDHEN and SYDVKM. CDR3 region: CASSLLGTADSPLHF. The CDR3 DNA reads as TGTGCCAGCAGTTTATTAGGGACGGCCGATTCACCCCTCCACTTT.

Note on this clonotype: A much larger clone differs by one base, so this may be a read error. The chain joins TRBV6-1 to TRBJ1-2; D uncertain. V was trimmed by 6 bases and J by 4 bases, leaving 12 bases between them. Germline V CDR1 and CDR2: MNHNS, SASEGT. This CDR3 contains 13 residues. The chain's CDR3 is CASRSDGSYGYTF. As DNA, the CDR3 is TGTGCCAGCAGGAGCGACGGAAGCTATGGCTACACCTTC.

This rearrangement joins TRBV28 to TRBJ2-1; 7 bases align to TRBD2. This CDR3 contains 17 residues. From germline, CDR1 is MDHEN and CDR2 SYDVKM. V was clipped by 7 bases and J by 5 bases; unmatched bases: 17. CDR3 nucleotide sequence: TGTGCCAGCACCCCCTCCGGTCGGGGGAGGGCCAACAATGAGCAGTTCTTC. Amino acid sequence: CASTPSGRGRANNEQFF.

The table lists this clonotype with many counts. The chain joins TRBV5-1 to TRBJ1-1, with D perhaps matching TRBD1 (5 bases). CDR1 and CDR2 from the germline V gene are SGHRS and YFSETQ. This CDR3 comprises 16 residues. V lost 0 bases, J lost 0 bases, and 12 bases lay in between. CDR3 in DNA: TGCGCCAGCAGCTTGGCCGGGGGGGTGGTGAACACTGAAGCTTTCTTT. Translated, it gives CASSLAGGVVNTEAFF.

This clonotype was counted ten times or more. The chain combines TRBV2 with TRBJ1-5; no clear D. Looked up from germline, CDR1 is SNHLY and CDR2 is FYNNEI. The CDR3 has 15 residues. The V end was cut by 2 bases, the J end by 2 bases, with 10 bases between. The CDR3 here is CASSEMLTGNQPQHF. The CDR3 nucleotides are TGTGCCAGCAGTGAAATGCTTACGGGCAATCAGCCCCAGCATTTT.

The chain couples TRBV20-1 to TRBJ1-1; the D is unclear. This CDR3 comprises 13 residues. The V gene's germline CDR1 is DFQATT and CDR2 SNEGSKA (reference sequence). Trimming cost V 3 bases and J 0 bases, with 8 bases left between them. The CDR3 DNA is TGCAGTGCTAGTCCCGTCCTGAACACTGAAGCTTTCTTT. Protein sequence: CSASPVLNTEAFF.

This clonotype was found once. The chain has TRBV5-1 and TRBJ2-3; tentatively, D is TRBD1 or TRBD2 (5 bases each). The V end lost 1 base, the J end lost 1 base, and 13 bases lay between the germline ends. Germline V gene sequence: CDR1 SGHRS, CDR2 YFSETQ. The CDR3 is made up of 16 amino acids. CDR3: CASSLSRGLGTDTQYF. In nucleotides, the CDR3 is TGCGCCAGCAGCTTGTCGAGGGGATTGGGCACAGATACGCAGTATTTT.

This clonotype was seen repeatedly, ten times or more. The rearrangement links TRBV2 to TRBJ2-5, with TRBD2 matching over 7 bases. CDR1 and CDR2 (germline): SNHLY, FYNNEI. The CDR3 spans 16 residues. The V and J ends lost 3 bases and 2 bases, in that order; junction bases with no gene match: 9. The CDR3 spells CASSDGGGPRQETQYF. The CDR3 bases are TGTGCCAGCAGTGATGGGGGAGGGCCGCGGCAAGAGACCCAGTACTTC. Using reference TRBV2 and TRBJ2-5 for the parts outside the CDR3, the full variable domain is EPEVTQTPSHQVTQMGQEVILRCVPISNHLYFYWYRQILGQKVEFLVSFYNNEISEKSEIFDDQFSVERPDGSNFTLKIRSTKLEDSAMYFCASSDGGGPRQETQYFGPGTRLLVL.